The clone carrying this T cell receptor beta chain showed up many times. Amplified TCR beta CDR3 regions came from RNA transcripts. TCR CDR3 underwent first-round RT-PCR with the HTBI primer set. TCRdb fed the multiplex PCR reads into MiXCR, producing one record per CDR3 protein. The sample includes around 300,000 distinct CDR3 sequences, about an eighth of them seen just once. These data originate in a study of T cells in Graves' hyperthyroidism and ophthalmopathy. The receptor comes from a woman aged 40 to 50 with Graves' ophthalmopathy. Input material: blood.

CDR3 in DNA: TGTGCCAGCAGCCACGCTGCGGGGGACCGCGGGCGGACTGAAGCTTTCTTT. This sequence encodes CASSHAAGDRGRTEAFF. The chain has TRBV11-2 and TRBJ1-1; weak D call: TRBD1 (5 bases). The CDR3 contains 17 residues. Germline V gives CDR1 SGHAT, CDR2 FQNNGV. V was shortened by 5 bases and J by 5 bases, with 24 bases between the two germline ends. The full variable domain, completed using reference TRBV11-2 and TRBJ1-1, is EAGVAQSPRYKIIEKRQSVAFWCNPISGHATLYWYQQILGQGPKLLIQFQNNGVVDDSQLPKDRFSAERLKGVDSTLKIQPAKLEDSAVYLCASSHAAGDRGRTEAFFGQGTRLTVV.